These T cell receptor beta chains were read from a single sample in a study of T cell responses to AZD1222 COVID-19 vaccine. Sequencing used immunoSEQ multiplex PCR; TCRdb keeps in-frame clones, though not all of them. The sample lists roughly 150,000 clones, approximately 90% occurring once. This specimen was peripheral blood, taken on day 0 of AZD1222 vaccination. These receptors all come from an adult in good health. The CDR3 runs from the conserved cysteine through the conserved F or W. D genes are given only for firm matches. A row's size may be missing; if present it is once, few, many or a size class.

clone_size	d_call	v_call	j_call	cdr3_nt	cdr3_aa
.	.	TRBV28	TRBJ1-6	TGTGCCAGCACCTATTGGACAGCTAATAATTCACCCCTCCACTTT	CASTYWTANNSPLHF
.	.	TRBV3-1/TRBV3-2	TRBJ1-1	TGTGCCAGCAGCCAAGTAAACAGAGAGAACACTGAAGCTTTCTTT	CASSQVNRENTEAFF
.	.	TRBV5-6	TRBJ1-5	TGTGCCAGCAGCTCCGGGCTTCCCCCCTATAGCAATCAGCCCCAGCATTTT	CASSSGLPPYSNQPQHF
.	.	TRBV12-3/TRBV12-4	TRBJ1-1	TGTGCCAGCACCGGGGGGGGCTGGACTGAAGCTTTCTTT	CASTGGGWTEAFF
.	.	TRBV29-1	TRBJ2-1	TGCAGCGTTGGTGATGAGCAGTTCTTC	CSVGDEQFF
.	.	TRBV11-2	TRBJ1-1	TGTGCCAGCAGCTTAGGCCGGACACTTAACACTGAAGCTTTCTTT	CASSLGRTLNTEAFF
.	TRBD1	TRBV23-1	TRBJ2-2	TGCGCCAGCAGTCAACTACCGGGACAGGGGGGGACCGGGGAGCTGTTTTTT	CASSQLPGQGGTGELFF
.	.	TRBV5-1	TRBJ2-2	TGCGCCAGCAGCTTGACGGTATCGGTCGGGGAGCTGTTTTTT	CASSLTVSVGELFF
once	.	TRBV7-9	TRBJ2-7	TGTGCCAGCAGCTTACAGGGCGTCGAGCAGTACTTC	CASSLQGVEQYF
.	.	TRBV7-3	TRBJ2-7	TGTGCCAGCAGCTTACAGGGGGGGCCCTACGAGCAGTACTTC	CASSLQGGPYEQYF
.	.	TRBV25-1	TRBJ1-2	TGTGCCAGCAGTGAAGCCTCAGGGGGCTACACCTTC	CASSEASGGYTF
once	TRBD2	TRBV28	TRBJ2-5	TGTGCCAGCAGTCGCAGAGCGGGAGGGGGGTCGGAGACCCAGTACTTC	CASSRRAGGGSETQYF
.	.	TRBV18	TRBJ1-2	TGTGCCAGCTCACCCCCGGGCAGGGCAGGCTATGGCTACACCTTC	CASSPPGRAGYGYTF
.	.	TRBV28	TRBJ1-4	TGTGCCAGCAAAACGGGATCTAATGAAAAACTGTTTTTT	CASKTGSNEKLFF
.	.	TRBV11-3	TRBJ2-2	TGTGCCAGCAGCGTTCCCAGGGGAGAGGGCACCGGGGAGCTGTTTTTT	CASSVPRGEGTGELFF
few	.	TRBV5-5	TRBJ2-7	TGTGCCAGCAGCTTGGTTGGCGGCTCCTACGAGCAGTACTTC	CASSLVGGSYEQYF
.	.	TRBV9	TRBJ1-6	TGTGCCAGCAGCACCGAGGGGCAACCATTTCTCGATTCACCCCTCCACTTT	CASSTEGQPFLDSPLHF
.	.	TRBV6-5	TRBJ2-3	TGTGCCAGCAGTCTCGTGAAGTTGACGCAGTATTTT	CASSLVKLTQYF
.	TRBD1	TRBV15	TRBJ1-3	TGTGCCACCAGCAGAGACGGGACAGGCTCTGGAAACACCATATATTTT	CATSRDGTGSGNTIYF
.	TRBD1	TRBV6-2/TRBV6-3	TRBJ2-1	TGTGCCAGCAGTCGCCGCCCCGGACAGGCCAGCTCCTACAATGAGCAGTTCTTC	CASSRRPGQASSYNEQFF
.	TRBD1	TRBV29-1	TRBJ1-3	TGCAGCGCCACGGACAGGGCTGGAAACACCATATATTTT	CSATDRAGNTIYF
.	.	TRBV10-3	TRBJ1-5	TGTGCCATCAGTGAGTCTTGGGGGAACAGCAATCAGCCCCAGCATTTT	CAISESWGNSNQPQHF
.	TRBD2	TRBV5-4	TRBJ2-1	TGTGCCAGCAGCTCCACGGGACTAGCGTACAATGAGCAGTTCTTC	CASSSTGLAYNEQFF
.	TRBD1	TRBV19	TRBJ1-4	TGTGCCAGTAGTCCGCGGGACAGGACGAATGAAAAACTGTTTTTT	CASSPRDRTNEKLFF
.	TRBD1	TRBV6-5	TRBJ1-1	TGTGCCAGCAGAGGGGACAGGGGGCCCACTGAAGCTTTCTTT	CASRGDRGPTEAFF
once	TRBD1	TRBV28	TRBJ2-2	TGTGCCAGCAGTCCCACAGGGGCCCCAGACCGGACCGGGGAGCTGTTTTTT	CASSPTGAPDRTGELFF